These T cell receptor beta chains were read from a single sample in a study of shared clonotypes between healthy human individuals. Using immunoSEQ multiplex PCR, the repertoire was profiled, and TCRdb retains in-frame clones only, with some absent. In the table there are a few million clones, approximately 92% of which are singletons. The source material was naive CD4+ T cells sorted from blood. The receptors stem from a man in his late teens or twenties in good health. Both conserved end residues are part of each CDR3. A D gene is named only where the DNA matches it firmly. Clone size is not always given. Where it is, it says once, few, many or a class for expanded clones.

.,.,TRBJ2-2,TRBV7-2,TGTGCCAGCAGCTTAGTGGGGGCTAACACCGGGGAGCTGTTTTTT,CASSLVGANTGELFF
.,once,TRBJ2-5,TRBV5-6,TGTGCCAGCAGCGCGGACGGGGGAGAGACCCAGTACTTC,CASSADGGETQYF
.,.,TRBJ2-1,TRBV27,TGTGCCAGCAGTTTATCCACCATTCGACCAGGGTACTCCTACAATGAGCAGTTCTTC,CASSLSTIRPGYSYNEQFF
TRBD1,.,TRBJ1-5,TRBV6-6,TGTGCCAGCAGTGCGACCGACAGGGGCAATCAGCCCCAGCATTTT,CASSATDRGNQPQHF
TRBD2,.,TRBJ2-2,TRBV25-1,TGTGCCAGCGGGACTAGCGGAACCAACACCGGGGAGCTGTTTTTT,CASGTSGTNTGELFF
TRBD1,.,TRBJ2-7,TRBV5-4,TGTGCCAGCAGCTCTCGGGACAGGGGGTTCCACGAGCAGTACTTC,CASSSRDRGFHEQYF
.,.,TRBJ2-5,TRBV7-2,TGTGCCAGCAGCTTAACCGTTCTCCAAGAGACCCAGTACTTC,CASSLTVLQETQYF
.,once,TRBJ2-7,TRBV11-2,TGTGCCAGCAGCTTACGGTGGTCAGGGTCCTCCGAGCAGTACTTC,CASSLRWSGSSEQYF
.,few,TRBJ2-7,TRBV10-3,TGTGCCATCAGTGAGTGGTACGAGCAGTACTTC,CAISEWYEQYF
.,.,TRBJ2-7,TRBV7-8,TGTGCCAGCAGCTTCTCTAGCGTATATAGCTACGAGCAGTACTTC,CASSFSSVYSYEQYF
.,.,TRBJ2-2,TRBV7-3,TGTGCCAGCAGCTCCCGGGATGGGGGCACCGGGGAGCTGTTTTTT,CASSSRDGGTGELFF
TRBD1,.,TRBJ2-7,TRBV12-5,TGTGCTAGTGCCCCGGACAGGGTAAACTACGAGCAGTACTTC,CASAPDRVNYEQYF
TRBD2,.,TRBJ2-1,TRBV6-6,TGTGCCACCTACCAGGGACTAGCGGTCCCCAATGAGCAGTTCTTC,CATYQGLAVPNEQFF
.,.,TRBJ1-3,TRBV30,TGTGCCTGGAGCTCTGGAAACACCATATATTTT,CAWSSGNTIYF
TRBD1,.,TRBJ1-2,TRBV6-1,TGTGCCAGCAGTGAAGCCCGGACAGGGGGCAGGGCTGGCTACACCTTC,CASSEARTGGRAGYTF
.,once,TRBJ2-1,TRBV6-5,TGTGCCAGCAGTCCGGGGCCCCTGGCCAATGAGCAGTTCTTC,CASSPGPLANEQFF
TRBD1,.,TRBJ1-5,TRBV30,TGTGCCTGGAGCTCGGGACAGGGTAATCAGCCCCAGCATTTT,CAWSSGQGNQPQHF
.,.,TRBJ2-5,TRBV11-2,TGTGCCAGCAGCTTAGATTACCCGGAGACCCAGTACTTC,CASSLDYPETQYF
TRBD1,.,TRBJ2-1,TRBV29-1,TGCAGCGTTGATGGGACAGGGTACAATGAGCAGTTCTTC,CSVDGTGYNEQFF
TRBD1,.,TRBJ2-5,TRBV7-9,TGTGCCAGCAGCATGGGACAGGGGGCTGCCGAGACCCAGTACTTC,CASSMGQGAAETQYF
.,.,TRBJ1-1,TRBV28,TGTGCCAGCAGTTTAAGAGCCGCTGAAGCTTTCTTT,CASSLRAAEAFF
.,.,TRBJ1-2,TRBV28,TGTGCCAGCAGCTCCTCGAAACCCTATGGCTACACCTTC,CASSSSKPYGYTF
.,.,TRBJ2-1,TRBV14,TGTGCCAGCAGCCGTACTAGTTCCCCTTCCTACAATGAGCAGTTCTTC,CASSRTSSPSYNEQFF
TRBD1,.,TRBJ2-7,TRBV28,TGTGCCAGCAGTTTCGCAGGGGGTCTGTGGGAGCAGTACTTC,CASSFAGGLWEQYF
.,.,TRBJ1-5,TRBV19,TGTGCCAGTAGTATTTCAGGGCTTAGCAATCAGCCCCAGCATTTT,CASSISGLSNQPQHF
TRBD2,.,TRBJ2-7,TRBV6-5,TGTGCCAGCAGTTACTTGGAGGGAGGGCCATACGAGCAGTACTTC,CASSYLEGGPYEQYF
TRBD1,.,TRBJ1-4,TRBV19,TGTGCCAGTAGACTACTACAGGGGCAGGGTAATGAAAAACTGTTTTTT,CASRLLQGQGNEKLFF
.,.,TRBJ1-5,TRBV5-1,TGCGCCAGCAGTCAAAATACAGGTCACAATCAGCCCCAGCATTTT,CASSQNTGHNQPQHF
TRBD2,once,TRBJ2-5,TRBV7-7,TGTGCTAGCAGCTTAGGTGTAGCGGGGTACCAAGAGACCCAGTACTTC,CASSLGVAGYQETQYF